The rows below give T cell receptor beta chains drawn from one sample of a study of quantifying T cell responses using KT2 cells. MiXCR, applied by TCRdb to the UMI-ligation and nested PCR reads, yields one record per CDR3 protein. The sample holds 50,000 to 70,000 distinct CDR3 sequences, 10% to 15% seen once. What was sequenced was PBMCs spiked with cells of the T cell clone KT2. These receptor sequences come from a human donor. CDR3s include the opening cysteine and the closing phenylalanine or tryptophan. Fields, in order: J gene, V gene, D gene, clone size, CDR3 DNA, CDR3 protein. A D gene is named only where the DNA matches it firmly. Expanded clones get a size class; other rows say once, few or many, or leave the size out.

>TRBJ2-5|TRBV5-1|TRBD1|NA
TGCGCCAGCAGCTTGGGGACAGGCCAAGAGACCCAGTACTTC
CASSLGTGQETQYF
>TRBJ1-6|TRBV7-8|TRBD1|NA
TGTGCCAGCAGCCCCTACAGGGGGCAATCACCCCTCCACTTT
CASSPYRGQSPLHF
>TRBJ2-3|TRBV5-6|TRBD2|NA
TGTGCCAGCAGCCGGAAGGACTTGGGGGGGACAGATACGCAGTATTTT
CASSRKDLGGTDTQYF
>TRBJ2-7|TRBV6-6|TRBD1|many
TGTGCCAGCAGTTACAGGACAGGACTCTACGAGCAGTACTTC
CASSYRTGLYEQYF
>TRBJ1-1|TRBV6-1|NA|few
TGTGCCAGCAGTGAACAGGAAGAGACTGAAGCTTTCTTT
CASSEQEETEAFF
>TRBJ2-4|TRBV7-8|NA|many
TGTGCCAGCAGCTTATATGGCGTTGCTCTAGCCAAAAACATTCAGTACTTC
CASSLYGVALAKNIQYF
>TRBJ1-6|TRBV27|TRBD1|few
TGTGCCAGCGCCCGACAGGGGACGAATTCACCCCTCCACTTT
CASARQGTNSPLHF
>TRBJ2-1|TRBV29-1|TRBD2|NA
TGCAGCGTGGACAGACTAGCGGGGAGGGATGAGCAGTTCTTC
CSVDRLAGRDEQFF
>TRBJ2-3|TRBV6-5|NA|NA
TGTGCCAGCAGTCCCGGGGGAGAGACGGCAGATACGCAGTATTTT
CASSPGGETADTQYF
>TRBJ2-1|TRBV24-1|TRBD2|few
TGTGCCACCAGTGAAACCCCTAGCGGGAGTAGAAATGAGCAGTTCTTC
CATSETPSGSRNEQFF
>TRBJ2-7|TRBV5-1|NA|NA
TGCGCCAGCAGGCGAGACAATTACGAGCAGTACTTC
CASRRDNYEQYF
>TRBJ1-1|TRBV6-5|NA|few
TGTGCCAGCAGTTATACTAGGGCGGCGGAGAACACTGAAGCTTTCTTT
CASSYTRAAENTEAFF
>TRBJ2-7|TRBV13|TRBD2|NA
TGTGCCAGCAGCGAGACTAGCGGGGGGGACTACGAGCAGTACTTC
CASSETSGGDYEQYF
>TRBJ1-5|TRBV9|TRBD1|NA
TGTGCCAGCAGCGTAGGGGGACAGAATCAGCCCCAGCATTTT
CASSVGGQNQPQHF
>TRBJ1-1|TRBV29-1|NA|NA
TGCAGCGTTGAACAAGCCCGGACTTACACTGAAGCTTTCTTT
CSVEQARTYTEAFF
>TRBJ2-3|TRBV7-2|TRBD2|few
TGTGCCAGCAGCTTAGTCGCTAGCGGGATAACAGATACGCAGTATTTT
CASSLVASGITDTQYF
>TRBJ1-2|TRBV19|TRBD1|NA
TGTGCCAGTAGTACAGGACAGGTCGAGATCTATGGCTACACCTTC
CASSTGQVEIYGYTF
>TRBJ1-5|TRBV29-1|TRBD1|few
TGCAGCCCAGGGGGATTCGGTCAGCCCCAGCATTTT
CSPGGFGQPQHF
>TRBJ2-7|TRBV7-2|TRBD1|NA
TGTGCCAGCAGCTTAGGGGGACAGACCTACGAGCAGTACTTC
CASSLGGQTYEQYF
>TRBJ2-3|TRBV12-3/TRBV12-4|TRBD1|many
TGTGCCAGCAGTTTCGGACAGGCCCTCGGCACAGATACGCAGTATTTT
CASSFGQALGTDTQYF
>TRBJ2-7|TRBV10-1|NA|few
TGCGCCAGCAGTGAGTCCATCCCGCCCTACGAGCAGTACTTC
CASSESIPPYEQYF
>TRBJ1-5|TRBV12-3/TRBV12-4|NA|NA
TGTGCCAGCAGTTTGATAGGGTATGATCAGCCCCAGCATTTT
CASSLIGYDQPQHF
>TRBJ2-5|TRBV30|NA|NA
TGTGCCTGGAGTTCCGGCTTACAGGAACGAGAGACCCAGTACTTC
CAWSSGLQERETQYF
>TRBJ2-1|TRBV7-2|NA|NA
TGTGCCAGCAGCCCACAGTCACTCAGCTCCTACAATGAGCAGTTCTTC
CASSPQSLSSYNEQFF
>TRBJ2-2|TRBV3-1|NA|NA
TGTGCCAGCAGCTCCCGCGGTAGGCTTTCACCGAACACCGGGGAGCTGTTTTTT
CASSSRGRLSPNTGELFF
>TRBJ2-1|TRBV13|NA|few
TGTGCCAGCAAAGTCTCAGGGTCCTACAATGAGCAGTTCTTC
CASKVSGSYNEQFF
>TRBJ2-1|TRBV9|TRBD2|many
TGTGCCAGCAGTAGCGGGGGCACCTACAATGAGCAGTTCTTC
CASSSGGTYNEQFF
>TRBJ2-3|TRBV9|NA|NA
TGTGCCAGCAGCGCTGCTAATGGCGGGCTCACAGATACGCAGTATTTT
CASSAANGGLTDTQYF
>TRBJ1-1|TRBV29-1|NA|NA
TGCAGCGCCAAGGGCCTTAACACTGAAGCTTTCTTT
CSAKGLNTEAFF
>TRBJ1-2|TRBV7-6|NA|few
TGTGCCAGCAGCTTAGTTGCCGGGAATGGCTACACCTTC
CASSLVAGNGYTF
>TRBJ2-1|TRBV27|TRBD1|NA
TGTGCCAGCAGTTTATTAGACAGGGGGGATGAGCAGTTCTTC
CASSLLDRGDEQFF
>TRBJ1-5|TRBV18|NA|NA
TGTGCCAGCTCCTCTGCCACCAGCAATCAGCCCCAGCATTTT
CASSSATSNQPQHF
>TRBJ2-1|TRBV9|TRBD2|NA
TGTGCCAGCAGCTTCCGGACTAGCGGAAGGAATGAGCAGTTCTTC
CASSFRTSGRNEQFF
>TRBJ1-2|TRBV6-2/TRBV6-3|NA|many
TGTGCCAGCAGTTACTCACCCGAGGCTAACTATGGCTACACCTTC
CASSYSPEANYGYTF
>TRBJ2-4|TRBV3-1|NA|many
TGTGCCAGCAGCCAAGATATTGCTAGTTTCCGCATTCAGTACTTC
CASSQDIASFRIQYF
>TRBJ2-5|TRBV11-2|NA|many
TGTGCCAGCAGGGAGGGGGACCCCAACCTGCCAGGGGCCCAGTACTTC
CASREGDPNLPGAQYF
>TRBJ2-5|TRBV7-8|NA|few
TGTGCCAGCAGCTTCACTGTCCTGGAGCAAGAGACCCAGTACTTC
CASSFTVLEQETQYF
>TRBJ2-1|TRBV2|TRBD2|few
TGTGCCAGCGGTAAGACTAGCGGAACCAATGAGCAGTTCTTC
CASGKTSGTNEQFF
>TRBJ2-7|TRBV18|TRBD1|NA
TGTGCCAGCTCAGCAGACAGGGGGTACGAGCAGTACTTC
CASSADRGYEQYF
>TRBJ1-2|TRBV29-1|NA|NA
TGCAGCGTTGAGAAGACCGGGAACTATGGCTACACCTTC
CSVEKTGNYGYTF
>TRBJ1-5|TRBV29-1|TRBD1|many
TGCAGCGTGGGCGACAGGGTCGACCAGCCCCAGCATTTT
CSVGDRVDQPQHF
>TRBJ1-1|TRBV20-1|NA|many
TGCAGTGCTAGAGATCTGAGTGGCCGGTGGAACACTGAAGCTTTCTTT
CSARDLSGRWNTEAFF
>TRBJ1-5|TRBV20-1|TRBD1|NA
TGCAGTGCTAGATCCCGTACAGGGGGTCATCAGCCCCAGCATTTT
CSARSRTGGHQPQHF
>TRBJ1-1|TRBV5-5|NA|NA
TGTGCCAGCAGCTTCTTAAGGGAGACTGAAGCTTTCTTT
CASSFLRETEAFF
>TRBJ1-1|TRBV4-1|TRBD1|NA
TGCGCCAGCAGCCTTACGTCTGGGCGACAGGGCTGGAAGGTCGACACTGAAGCTTTCTTT
CASSLTSGRQGWKVDTEAFF
>TRBJ2-3|TRBV20-1|TRBD2|many
TGCAGTGCTAGTCTGGCTAGCGGGAGGGCCTCAGATACGCAGTATTTT
CSASLASGRASDTQYF
>TRBJ1-6|TRBV11-2|NA|few
TGTGCCAGCAGGGTAGGACAGAATTCACCCCTCCACTTT
CASRVGQNSPLHF